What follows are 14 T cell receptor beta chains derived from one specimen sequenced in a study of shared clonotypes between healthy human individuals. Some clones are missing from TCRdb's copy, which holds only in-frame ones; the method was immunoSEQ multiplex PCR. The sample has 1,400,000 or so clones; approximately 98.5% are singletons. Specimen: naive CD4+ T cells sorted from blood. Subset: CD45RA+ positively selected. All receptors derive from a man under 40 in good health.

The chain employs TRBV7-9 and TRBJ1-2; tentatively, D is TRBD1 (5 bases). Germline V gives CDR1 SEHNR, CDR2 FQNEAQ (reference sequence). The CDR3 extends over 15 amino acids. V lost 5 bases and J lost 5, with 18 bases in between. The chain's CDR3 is CASSPARQGGYGYTF. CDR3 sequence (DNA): TGTGCCAGCAGCCCTGCGCGCCAGGGAGGGTATGGCTACACCTTC.

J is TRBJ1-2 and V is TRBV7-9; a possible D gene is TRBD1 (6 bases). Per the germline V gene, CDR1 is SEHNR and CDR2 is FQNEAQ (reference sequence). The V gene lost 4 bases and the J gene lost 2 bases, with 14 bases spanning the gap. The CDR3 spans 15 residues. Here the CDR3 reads CASSSVGGRNYGYTF. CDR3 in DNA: TGTGCCAGCAGCTCCGTGGGGGGGCGCAACTATGGCTACACCTTC.

The DNA of the CDR3 is TGCGCCAGCAGCTTGTCGCGGAACAGGGTTTACAATGAGCAGTTCTTC. Translating it yields CASSLSRNRVYNEQFF. The chain employs TRBV5-1 and TRBJ2-1, with D maybe TRBD1 (6 bases). Germline CDR1 is SGHRS and CDR2 is YFSETQ. This CDR3 is 16 amino acids long. Between the trimmed V and J ends, which lost 1 base and 4 bases, there was a span of 15 bases.

CDR3 in DNA: TGCAGCGTCACACGGGACACGAACTACGAGCAGTACTTC. Its translation: CSVTRDTNYEQYF. The rearrangement joins TRBV29-1 to TRBJ2-7; possible D gene TRBD1, 6 bases. CDR3 length equals 13 residues. With 6 bases removed from V and 3 bases from J, the gap between germline ends came to 15 bases. Per germline, CDR1 SQVTM and CDR2 ANQGSEA.

CDR3 nucleotide sequence: TGTGCCAGCAGTTTAAATGAGGGGGGCGGGCCCGGTTGGAATGAGCAGTTCTTC. This codes for CASSLNEGGGPGWNEQFF. The chain links TRBV28 to TRBJ2-1, with D perhaps given as TRBD1 or TRBD2 (6 bases each). The CDR3 spans 18 residues. Trimming took 2 bases from V and 7 from J, leaving 24 bases between them. The germline gives CDR1 MDHEN, CDR2 SYDVKM. The entire variable domain, with the rest obtained from reference TRBV28 and TRBJ2-1, is as follows: DVKVTQSSRYLVKRTGEKVFLECVQDMDHENMFWYRQDPGLGLRLIYFSYDVKMKEKGDIPEGYSVSREKKERFSLILESASTNQTSMYLCASSLNEGGGPGWNEQFFGPGTRLTVL.

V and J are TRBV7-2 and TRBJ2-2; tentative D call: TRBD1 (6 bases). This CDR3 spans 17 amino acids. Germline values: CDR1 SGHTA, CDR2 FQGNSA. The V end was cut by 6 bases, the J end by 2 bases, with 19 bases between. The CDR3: CASRSNLGQRNTGELFF. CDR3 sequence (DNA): TGTGCCAGCAGATCAAACCTCGGACAGAGAAACACCGGGGAGCTGTTTTTT.

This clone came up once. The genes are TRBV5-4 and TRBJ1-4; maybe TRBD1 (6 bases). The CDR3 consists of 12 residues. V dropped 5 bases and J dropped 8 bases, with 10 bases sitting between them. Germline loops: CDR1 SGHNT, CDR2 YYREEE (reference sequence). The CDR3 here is CASSGRGEKLFF. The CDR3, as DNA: TGTGCCAGCAGTGGAAGGGGGGAAAAACTGTTTTTT.

The CDR3 sequence: CASSLDPGRDRYF. The DNA of the CDR3 is TGCGCCAGCAGCTTGGATCCGGGCCGAGATAGGTACTTC. The chain is built from TRBV5-1 and TRBJ2-7; D remains unclear. Deletions cut 0 bases from V and 12 bases from J, with 16 bases between. Germline CDR1 and CDR2: SGHRS and YFSETQ. The CDR3 has 13 residues.

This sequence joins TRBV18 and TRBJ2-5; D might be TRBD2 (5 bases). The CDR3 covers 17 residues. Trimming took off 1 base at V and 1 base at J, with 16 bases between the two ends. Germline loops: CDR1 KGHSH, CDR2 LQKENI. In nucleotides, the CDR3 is TGTGCCAGCTCACCACGAATTATGTGGGCGGGCCAAGAGACCCAGTACTTC. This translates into CASSPRIMWAGQETQYF.

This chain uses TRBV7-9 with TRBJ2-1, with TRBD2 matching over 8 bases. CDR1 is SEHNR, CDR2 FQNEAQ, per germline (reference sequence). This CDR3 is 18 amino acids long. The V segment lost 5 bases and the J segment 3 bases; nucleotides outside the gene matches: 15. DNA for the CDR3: TGTGCCAGCAGCCGCACCACCCTCGGGGGGGGCTTCTACAATGAGCAGTTCTTC. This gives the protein CASSRTTLGGGFYNEQFF.

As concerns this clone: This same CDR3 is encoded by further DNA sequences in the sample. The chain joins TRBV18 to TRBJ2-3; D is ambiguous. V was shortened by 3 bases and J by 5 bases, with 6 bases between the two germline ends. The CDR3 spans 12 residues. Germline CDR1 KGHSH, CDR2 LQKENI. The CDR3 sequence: CASSPAQDTQYF. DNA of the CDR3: TGTGCCAGCTCACCCGCCCAAGATACGCAGTATTTT.

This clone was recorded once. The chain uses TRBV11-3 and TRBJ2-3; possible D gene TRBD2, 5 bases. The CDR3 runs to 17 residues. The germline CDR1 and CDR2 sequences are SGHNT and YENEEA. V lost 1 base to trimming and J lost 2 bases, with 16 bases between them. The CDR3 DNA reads TGTGCCAGCAGCTTAGGCTTCCGTGGGAGATCCACAGATACGCAGTATTTT. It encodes CASSLGFRGRSTDTQYF.

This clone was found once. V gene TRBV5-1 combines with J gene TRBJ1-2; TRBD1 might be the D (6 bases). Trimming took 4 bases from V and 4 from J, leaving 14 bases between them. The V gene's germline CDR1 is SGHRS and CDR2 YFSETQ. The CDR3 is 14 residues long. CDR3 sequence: CASSPGGRIYGYTF. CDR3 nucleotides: TGCGCCAGCAGCCCGGGGGGGCGCATCTATGGCTACACCTTC.

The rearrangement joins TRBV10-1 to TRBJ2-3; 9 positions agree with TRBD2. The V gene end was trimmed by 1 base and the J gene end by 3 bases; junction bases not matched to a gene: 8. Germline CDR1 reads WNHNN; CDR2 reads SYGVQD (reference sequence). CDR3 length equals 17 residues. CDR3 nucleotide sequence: TGCGCCAGCAGTGAGTTTTCTAGCGGGATAGGAACAGATACGCAGTATTTT. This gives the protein CASSEFSSGIGTDTQYF.